Below, 13 T cell receptor beta chains from the same sample are listed, as sequenced in a study of Ad26.COV2.S vaccination and SARS-CoV-2 variants. This sample's treatment: around 19 received Ad26.COV2.S at low or high dose, single or two shots; about 5 received placebo; per-sample allocation not given. Sampling took place 63 days after the first vaccine or placebo injection. Clones were sequenced by immunoSEQ multiplex PCR, and TCRdb holds only the in-frame ones, with some missing. The sample has about 400,000 clones, about 89% seen once. The starting material was peripheral blood, obtained in a trial of Ad26.COV2.S vaccine versus placebo. Source of these receptors: a person aged 18-60 years who received the Ad26.COV2.S COVID-19 vaccine or a placebo.

V gene TRBV10-3 combines with J gene TRBJ1-1; no reliable D call. V lost 4 bases to trimming and J lost 0 bases, with 6 bases between them. The germline gives CDR1 ENHRY, CDR2 SYGVKD. The CDR3 covers 13 residues. The CDR3 sequence: CAISGDLNTEAFF. CDR3 DNA: TGTGCCATCAGTGGGGATCTGAACACTGAAGCTTTCTTT.

This clone showed up just once. The rearrangement uses TRBV19 and TRBJ2-7, with unresolved D. Trimming took off 4 bases at V and 6 bases at J, with 16 bases between the two ends. The CDR3 contains 14 residues. Per germline, CDR1 LNHDA and CDR2 SQIVND (reference sequence). The CDR3 coding sequence is TGTGCCAGTAGTAGTCCAGGCCAATCTTTCGAGCAGTACTTC. Protein: CASSSPGQSFEQYF.

This clone appeared a single time. The chain joins TRBV3-1 (or the pseudogene TRBV3-2) to TRBJ2-1; D is possibly TRBD2 (7 bases). Germline CDR1 LGHDT, CDR2 YNNKEL (reference sequence). CDR3 length equals 15 residues. V lost 1 base to trimming and J lost 9 bases, with 16 bases between them. The CDR3 DNA is TGTGCCAGCAGCCAAGTCCCTAGGGGGGGAAGTGAGCAGTTCTTC. This codes for CASSQVPRGGSEQFF.

This chain uses TRBV5-1 with TRBJ2-1, with D possibly matching TRBD2 (5 bases). The V end was cut by 4 bases, the J end by 9 bases, with 17 bases between. This CDR3 has 14 residues. Germline-derived CDR1 and CDR2 are SGHRS and YFSETQ. CDR3 region: CASSQSLGGSEQFF. In DNA, the CDR3 is TGCGCCAGCAGCCAAAGTCTCGGAGGCAGTGAGCAGTTCTTC.

Regarding this clone: At one boundary the junction diverges from the germline segment, which might be a read error. The chain uses TRBV20-1 and TRBJ2-3; D may match TRBD1 or TRBD2 (5 bases each). The germline gives CDR1 DFQATT, CDR2 SNEGSKA (reference sequence). The CDR3 covers 11 residues. This CDR3 is CSARSGTPHNF. DNA for the CDR3: TGCAGTGCTAGATCCGGGACCCCCCATAATTTT.

The rearrangement uses TRBV27 and TRBJ2-2, with D possibly matching TRBD2 (6 bases). The germline gives CDR1 MNHEY, CDR2 SMNVEV (reference sequence). The CDR3 extends over 12 amino acids. V was shortened by 2 bases and J by 9 bases, with 7 bases between the two germline ends. The CDR3 protein is CASSLGGRELFF. Here the CDR3 DNA reads TGTGCCAGCAGTTTAGGCGGGAGGGAGCTGTTTTTT.

This clone appeared once. The chain couples TRBV30 to TRBJ2-1; no clear D. Germline assignment: CDR1 GTSNPN and CDR2 SVGIG (reference sequence). Trimming left V 3 bases short and J 5 bases short, with 11 bases between. The CDR3 runs to 13 residues. This CDR3 reads CAWRSPANNEQFF. The CDR3 coding sequence is TGTGCCTGGAGGTCACCAGCTAACAATGAGCAGTTCTTC.

The table lists this clone with a few counts. The chain recombines TRBV7-9 with TRBJ1-1; D is possibly TRBD1 (5 bases). Germline CDR1 SEHNR, CDR2 FQNEAQ (reference sequence). V gave up 2 bases and J gave up 5 bases, with 18 bases separating them. There are 16 residues in the CDR3. CDR3 sequence: CASSLIGDQVGTEAFF. The DNA for the CDR3 is TGTGCCAGCAGCTTAATTGGGGACCAGGTGGGGACTGAAGCTTTCTTT.

CDR3 sequence: CASSRRSSGRSGTDTQYF. CDR3 DNA sequence: TGTGCCAGCAGCCGTAGGAGTAGCGGGAGATCTGGCACAGATACGCAGTATTTT. The V and J genes are TRBV13 and TRBJ2-3; 9 bases match TRBD2. V lost 5 bases to trimming and J lost 1 base; unmatched junction nucleotides: 13. The germline V gene has CDR1 PRHDT and CDR2 FYEKMQ (reference sequence). The CDR3 runs to 18 residues.

The chain joins TRBV7-3 to TRBJ2-3; maybe TRBD2 (6 bases). The germline V gene has CDR1 SGHTA and CDR2 FQGTGA. This CDR3 is built from 15 residues. Trimming cost V 6 bases and J 0 bases, with 13 bases left between them. CDR3 sequence (DNA): TGTGCCAGCAGTTTAGGACTATCTAGCACAGATACGCAGTATTTT. Translated: CASSLGLSSTDTQYF.

This chain links TRBV11-2 with TRBJ2-3; D perhaps matches TRBD1 (6 bases). V was trimmed by 5 bases and J by 3 bases, leaving 9 bases between them. The CDR3 runs to 13 residues. The germline CDR1 and CDR2 sequences are SGHAT and FQNNGV. The CDR3 spells CASSRTVTDTQYF. The CDR3 DNA reads TGTGCCAGCAGCCGGACAGTTACAGATACGCAGTATTTT.

J is TRBJ2-3 and V is TRBV28; no clear D. V was pared by 6 bases and J by 5 bases, with 15 bases between. Germline loops: CDR1 MDHEN, CDR2 SYDVKM. The CDR3 loop spans 14 amino acids. The CDR3, as DNA: TGTGCCAGCAGCCTCGACCAAGGATTAGATACGCAGTATTTT. Translation gives CASSLDQGLDTQYF. The variable domain in full, with the rest retrieved from reference TRBV28 and TRBJ2-3, is DVKVTQSSRYLVKRTGEKVFLECVQDMDHENMFWYRQDPGLGLRLIYFSYDVKMKEKGDIPEGYSVSREKKERFSLILESASTNQTSMYLCASSLDQGLDTQYFGPGTRLTVL.

The chain links TRBV9 to TRBJ2-2; D is unclear. Germline V CDR1 and CDR2: SGDLS, YYNGEE. With 6 bases removed from V and 6 bases from J, the gap between germline ends came to 12 bases. The CDR3 runs to 13 residues. CDR3 nucleotide sequence: TGTGCCAGCACCCCATTAAGTGCCGGGGAGCTGTTTTTT. Translation gives CASTPLSAGELFF.